These 13 T cell receptor beta chains were all obtained from the same sample, sequenced in a study of T cell responses to AZD1222 COVID-19 vaccine. Method: immunoSEQ multiplex PCR; TCRdb's copy keeps in-frame clones and lacks some. The sample yields some 97,000 clones, about 86% seen once. The sequencing here drew on peripheral blood, taken on day 0 of AZD1222 vaccination. Receptors originate from an adult in good health.

The chain has TRBV18 and TRBJ1-1; D is unresolved. Trimming shortened V by 1 base and J by 0 bases, and 12 bases separated the two germline ends. The CDR3 has 16 residues. CDR1 and CDR2 (germline): KGHSH, LQKENI. The CDR3 loop reads CASSPLDGAMNTEAFF. The CDR3 nucleotides are TGTGCCAGCTCACCACTCGACGGCGCAATGAACACTGAAGCTTTCTTT.

The genes are TRBV11-3 and TRBJ1-1; D not resolved. Deletions cut 5 bases from V and 1 base from J, with 8 bases between. The CDR3 runs to 13 residues. Germline V gene sequence: CDR1 SGHNT, CDR2 YENEEA. The CDR3 is CASSITRNTEAFF. DNA for the CDR3: TGTGCCAGCAGCATAACAAGGAACACTGAAGCTTTCTTT.

This sequence joins TRBV19 and TRBJ1-5, with no clear D. V was clipped by 5 bases and J by 3 bases, with 5 bases between them. The V gene's germline CDR1 is LNHDA and CDR2 SQIVND (reference sequence). This CDR3 comprises 12 residues. CDR3 sequence: CASSFNNQPQHF. CDR3 sequence (DNA): TGTGCCAGTAGTTTCAACAATCAGCCCCAGCATTTT.

V gene TRBV9 combines with J gene TRBJ2-2; D ambiguous. Germline CDR1 SGDLS, CDR2 YYNGEE. Trimming left V 4 bases short and J 5 bases short, with 12 bases between. CDR3 length equals 14 residues. The CDR3 nucleotides read TGTGCCAGCAGCACGCGCCTCGTTACCGGGGAGCTGTTTTTT. Amino acids: CASSTRLVTGELFF.

This clone turned up a few times. The J gene is TRBJ1-1, the V gene TRBV29-1, with 8 bases identical to TRBD1. Per germline, CDR1 SQVTM and CDR2 ANQGSEA. The CDR3 totals 13 residues. V lost 6 bases, J lost 1 base, and 4 bases stayed unmatched. CDR3 sequence reads: CSVNRGGNTEAFF. The DNA of the CDR3 is TGCAGCGTCAACAGGGGGGGGAACACTGAAGCTTTCTTT.

This clone has more than one count but fewer than ten. The genes are TRBV2 and TRBJ2-5; 10 positions agree with TRBD1. The CDR3 sequence is 14 residues long. J was trimmed by 4 bases and V by 3 bases; bases with no gene match: 2. The germline CDR1 and CDR2 sequences are SNHLY and FYNNEI. CDR3 nucleotides: TGTGCCAGCAGTGAGACAGGGGGCAGAGAGACCCAGTACTTC. Residues: CASSETGGRETQYF.

V gene TRBV3-1 (or the pseudogene TRBV3-2) combines with J gene TRBJ1-2; D uncertain. V dropped 0 bases and J dropped 0 bases, with 11 bases sitting between them. Germline V gives CDR1 LGHDT, CDR2 YNNKEL (reference sequence). The CDR3 consists of 16 residues. CDR3 coding DNA: TGTGCCAGCAGCCAAGAATCCACGCAGCCTAACTATGGCTACACCTTC. Its translation is CASSQESTQPNYGYTF.

The CDR3 here is CASSPGLTGELFF. For the CDR3, the DNA is TGCGCCAGCAGCCCCGGGCTCACCGGGGAGCTGTTTTTT. V gene TRBV4-1 combines with J gene TRBJ2-2; D is unclear. With 4 bases removed from V and 4 bases from J, the gap between germline ends came to 7 bases. The CDR3 loop spans 13 amino acids. CDR1 MGHRA and CDR2 YSYEKL come from the germline V gene.

J is TRBJ1-5 and V is TRBV7-2; D is unclear. V lost 4 bases to trimming and J lost 0 bases, with 7 bases between them. The CDR3 covers 14 residues. The germline V gene encodes CDR1 SGHTA and CDR2 FQGNSA. The chain's CDR3 is CASSSGLSNQPQHF. As DNA, the CDR3 is TGTGCCAGCAGCTCTGGTCTTAGCAATCAGCCCCAGCATTTT.

The rearrangement uses TRBV5-1 and TRBJ2-1; TRBD2 agrees at 10 bases. Germline V gene data show CDR1 as SGHRS and CDR2 as YFSETQ. This CDR3 is 15 amino acids long. V lost 2 bases, J lost 8 bases, and 7 bases stayed unmatched. The CDR3 DNA reads as TGCGCCAGCAGCTTTGTAGCGGGGGGTTTCGATGAGCAGTTCTTC. It yields the protein CASSFVAGGFDEQFF. Based on the CDR3 plus reference TRBV5-1 and TRBJ2-1, the full variable domain is KAGVTQTPRYLIKTRGQQVTLSCSPISGHRSVSWYQQTPGQGLQFLFEYFSETQRNKGNFPGRFSGRQFSNSRSEMNVSTLELGDSALYLCASSFVAGGFDEQFFGPGTRLTVL.

This sequence joins TRBV5-6 and TRBJ1-5; TRBD1 might be the D (5 bases). The CDR3 runs 15 residues. V was shortened by 4 bases and J by 7 bases, with 18 bases between the two germline ends. Germline CDR1 reads SGHDT; CDR2 reads YYEEEE. The CDR3: CASSIGVSGGQPQHF. In DNA, the CDR3 is TGTGCCAGCAGCATCGGGGTTTCGGGGGGGCAGCCCCAGCATTTT.

As regards this clone: At one of its ends the junction is not consistent with the germline gene, which may arise from a read error. V is TRBV5-1 and J is TRBJ1-4; D call uncertain. Germline V gene lookup returns CDR1 SGHRS and CDR2 YFSETQ. The CDR3 consists of 14 residues. Here the CDR3 DNA reads TGCGCCAGCAGCTCAACCCCAACGAATGAAAAACTGTTTTTT. Translated: CASSSTPTNEKLFF.

The chain employs TRBV11-1 and TRBJ1-1; TRBD1 is a possible D gene (6 bases). V was shortened by 0 bases and J by 3 bases, with 11 bases between the two germline ends. CDR1 and CDR2 (germline): SGHAT, FQDESV (reference sequence). The CDR3 length is 15 residues. This CDR3 is CASSLASQGYTEAFF. The CDR3 region has the DNA TGTGCCAGCAGCTTAGCGTCACAGGGCTACACTGAAGCTTTCTTT.